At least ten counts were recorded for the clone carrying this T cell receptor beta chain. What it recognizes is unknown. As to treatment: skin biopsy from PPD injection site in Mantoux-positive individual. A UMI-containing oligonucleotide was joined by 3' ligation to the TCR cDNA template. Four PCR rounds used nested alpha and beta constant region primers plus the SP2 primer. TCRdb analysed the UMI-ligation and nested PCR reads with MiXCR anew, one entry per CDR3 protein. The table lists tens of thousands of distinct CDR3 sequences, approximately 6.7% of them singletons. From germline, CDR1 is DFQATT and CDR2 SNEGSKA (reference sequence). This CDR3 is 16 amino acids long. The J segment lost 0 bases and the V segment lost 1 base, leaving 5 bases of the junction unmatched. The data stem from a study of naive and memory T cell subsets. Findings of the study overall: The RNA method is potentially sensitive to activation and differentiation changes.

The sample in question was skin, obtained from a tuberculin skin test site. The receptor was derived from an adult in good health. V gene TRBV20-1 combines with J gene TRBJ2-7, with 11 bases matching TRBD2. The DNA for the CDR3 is TGCAGTGCTAGAGGACTAGCGGGGCTGAGCTCCTACGAGCAGTACTTC. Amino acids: CSARGLAGLSSYEQYF.